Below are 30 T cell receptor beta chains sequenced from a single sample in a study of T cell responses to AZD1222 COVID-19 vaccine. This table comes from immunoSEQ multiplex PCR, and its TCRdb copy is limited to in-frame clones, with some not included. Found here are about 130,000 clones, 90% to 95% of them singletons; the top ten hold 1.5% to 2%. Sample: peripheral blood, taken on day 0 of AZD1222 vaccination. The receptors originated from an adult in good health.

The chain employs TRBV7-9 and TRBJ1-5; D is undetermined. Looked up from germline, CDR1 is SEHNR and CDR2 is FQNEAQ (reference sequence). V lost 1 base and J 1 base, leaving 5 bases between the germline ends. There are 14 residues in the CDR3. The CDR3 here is CASSLEESNQPQHF. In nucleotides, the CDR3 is TGTGCCAGCAGCTTAGAGGAAAGCAATCAGCCCCAGCATTTT.

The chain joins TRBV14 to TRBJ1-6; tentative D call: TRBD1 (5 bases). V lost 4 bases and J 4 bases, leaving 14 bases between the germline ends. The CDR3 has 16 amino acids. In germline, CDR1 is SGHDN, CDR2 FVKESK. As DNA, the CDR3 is TGTGCCAGCAGCCCCTGGGGACGGAGTTATAATTCACCCCTCCACTTT. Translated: CASSPWGRSYNSPLHF.

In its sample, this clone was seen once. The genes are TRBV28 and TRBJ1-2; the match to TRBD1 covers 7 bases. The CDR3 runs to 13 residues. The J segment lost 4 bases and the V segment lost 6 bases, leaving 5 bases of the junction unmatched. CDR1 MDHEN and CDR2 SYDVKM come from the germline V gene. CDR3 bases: TGTGCCAGCAGCACAGGGGAAGTCTATGGCTACACCTTC. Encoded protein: CASSTGEVYGYTF.

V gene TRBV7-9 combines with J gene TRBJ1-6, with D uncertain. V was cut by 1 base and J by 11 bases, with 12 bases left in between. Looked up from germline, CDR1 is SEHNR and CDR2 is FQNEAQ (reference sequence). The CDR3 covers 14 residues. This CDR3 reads CASSLGITNPPLHF. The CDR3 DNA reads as TGTGCCAGCAGCTTAGGGATTACAAATCCACCCCTCCACTTT.

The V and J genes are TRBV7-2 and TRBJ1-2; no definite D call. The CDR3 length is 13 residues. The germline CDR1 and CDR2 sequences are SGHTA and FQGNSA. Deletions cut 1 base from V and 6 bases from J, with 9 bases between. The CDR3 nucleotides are TGTGCCAGCAGCTTAGGACCCGGAGATGGCTACACCTTC. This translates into CASSLGPGDGYTF.

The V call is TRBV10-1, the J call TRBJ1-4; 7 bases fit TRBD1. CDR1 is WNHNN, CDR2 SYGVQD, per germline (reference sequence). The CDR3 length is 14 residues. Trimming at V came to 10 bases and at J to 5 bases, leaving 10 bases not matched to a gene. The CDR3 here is CAIQSTGRNEKLFF. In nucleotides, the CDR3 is TGCGCCATACAATCGACAGGGAGAAATGAAAAACTGTTTTTT.

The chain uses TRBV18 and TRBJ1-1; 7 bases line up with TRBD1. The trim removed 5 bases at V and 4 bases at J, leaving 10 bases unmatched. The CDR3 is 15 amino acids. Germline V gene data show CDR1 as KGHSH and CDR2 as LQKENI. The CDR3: CASSYRQGGSTEAFF. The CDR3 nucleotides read TGTGCCAGCTCATACCGGCAGGGGGGAAGCACTGAAGCTTTCTTT.

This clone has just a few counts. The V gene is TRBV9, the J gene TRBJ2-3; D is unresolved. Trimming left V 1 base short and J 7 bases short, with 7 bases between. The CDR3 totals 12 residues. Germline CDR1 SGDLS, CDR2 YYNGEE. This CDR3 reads CASSVSPNTQYF. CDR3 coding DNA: TGTGCCAGCAGCGTATCCCCAAATACGCAGTATTTT. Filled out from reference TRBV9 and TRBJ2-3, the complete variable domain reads DSGVTQTPKHLITATGQRVTLRCSPRSGDLSVYWYQQSLDQGLQFLIQYYNGEERAKGNILERFSAQQFPDLHSELNLSSLELGDSALYFCASSVSPNTQYFGPGTRLTVL.

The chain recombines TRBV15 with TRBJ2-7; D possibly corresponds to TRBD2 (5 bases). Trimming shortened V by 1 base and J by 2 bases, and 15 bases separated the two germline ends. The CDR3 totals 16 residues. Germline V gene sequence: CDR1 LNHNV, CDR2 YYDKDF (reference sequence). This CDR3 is CATSRAKAGPPYEQYF. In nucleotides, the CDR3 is TGTGCCACCAGCAGAGCGAAGGCGGGCCCGCCCTACGAGCAGTACTTC.

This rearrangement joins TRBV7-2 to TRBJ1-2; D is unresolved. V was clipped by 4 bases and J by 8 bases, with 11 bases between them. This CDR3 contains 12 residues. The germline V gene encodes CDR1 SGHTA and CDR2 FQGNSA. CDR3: CASSSDGGGYTF. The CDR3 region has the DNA TGTGCCAGCAGCTCCGACGGAGGGGGCTACACCTTC.

The CDR3 DNA reads as TGCGCCAGCAGCCAAGATTCGACAGGGGACTACGAGCAGTACTTC. Its translation is CASSQDSTGDYEQYF. The chain recombines TRBV4-3 with TRBJ2-7, with 8 bases fitting TRBD1. Germline lookup yields CDR1 LGHNA and CDR2 YSLEER. The CDR3 extends over 15 amino acids. V shed 0 bases, J shed 3 bases, and the junction held 4 bases outside the gene matches.

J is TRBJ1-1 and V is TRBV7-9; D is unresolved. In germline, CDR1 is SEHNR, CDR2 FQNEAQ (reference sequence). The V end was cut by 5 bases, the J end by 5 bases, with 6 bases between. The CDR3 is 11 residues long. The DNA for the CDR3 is TGTGCCAGCAGCCGATTAACTGAAGCTTTCTTT. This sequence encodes CASSRLTEAFF. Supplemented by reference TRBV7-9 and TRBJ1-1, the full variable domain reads DTGVSQNPRHKITKRGQNVTFRCDPISEHNRLYWYRQTLGQGPEFLTYFQNEAQLEKSRLLSDRFSAERPKGSFSTLEIQRTEQGDSAMYLCASSRLTEAFFGQGTRLTVV.

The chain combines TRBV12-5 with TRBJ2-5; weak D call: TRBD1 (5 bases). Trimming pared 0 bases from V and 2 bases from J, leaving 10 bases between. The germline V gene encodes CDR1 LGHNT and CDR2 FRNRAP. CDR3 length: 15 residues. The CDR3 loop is CASGLVVAGQETQYF. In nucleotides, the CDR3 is TGTGCTAGTGGTTTGGTAGTCGCAGGGCAAGAGACCCAGTACTTC. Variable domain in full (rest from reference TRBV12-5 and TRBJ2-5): DARVTQTPRHKVTEMGQEVTMRCQPILGHNTVFWYRQTMMQGLELLAYFRNRAPLDDSGMPKDRFSAEMPDATLATLKIQPSEPRDSAVYFCASGLVVAGQETQYFGPGTRLLVL.

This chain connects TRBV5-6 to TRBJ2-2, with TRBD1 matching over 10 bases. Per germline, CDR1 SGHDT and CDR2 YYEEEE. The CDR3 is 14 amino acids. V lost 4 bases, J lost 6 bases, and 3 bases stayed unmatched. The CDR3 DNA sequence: TGTGCCAGCAGCACGACAGGGGGCTCCGGGGAGCTGTTTTTT. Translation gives CASSTTGGSGELFF.

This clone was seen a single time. CDR3 coding DNA: TGTGCCAGCAGCCAAGGCTACACAAATTCACCCCTCCACTTT. This encodes CASSQGYTNSPLHF. The V and J genes are TRBV3-1 (or the pseudogene TRBV3-2) and TRBJ1-6; no clear D gene. V lost 1 base and J 7 bases, leaving 8 bases between the germline ends. From germline, CDR1 is LGHDT and CDR2 YNNKEL (reference sequence). This CDR3 has 14 amino acids.

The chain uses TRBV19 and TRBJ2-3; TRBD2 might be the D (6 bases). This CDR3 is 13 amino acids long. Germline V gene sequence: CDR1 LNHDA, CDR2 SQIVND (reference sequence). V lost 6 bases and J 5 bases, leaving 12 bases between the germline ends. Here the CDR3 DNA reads TGTGCCAGTAGCAGGGACTGGGGAGATACGCAGTATTTT. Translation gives CASSRDWGDTQYF.

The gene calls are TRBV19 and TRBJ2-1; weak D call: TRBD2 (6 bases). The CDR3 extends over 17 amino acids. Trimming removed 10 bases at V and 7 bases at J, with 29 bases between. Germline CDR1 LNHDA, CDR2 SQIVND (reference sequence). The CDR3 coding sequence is TGTGCCACTACCTACGGAATGACAGTCAGGGAGGCGAATGAGCAGTTCTTC. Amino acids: CATTYGMTVREANEQFF.

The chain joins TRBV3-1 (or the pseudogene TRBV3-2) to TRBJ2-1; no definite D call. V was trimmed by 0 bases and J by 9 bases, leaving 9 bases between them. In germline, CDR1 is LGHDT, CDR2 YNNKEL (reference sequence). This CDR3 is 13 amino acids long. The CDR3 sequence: CASSQDSSTEQFF. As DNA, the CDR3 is TGTGCCAGCAGCCAAGATTCGAGCACTGAGCAGTTCTTC.

The CDR3 reads CASSLPESYQETQYF. The CDR3 DNA is TGTGCCAGCAGCCTCCCCGAATCGTACCAAGAGACCCAGTACTTC. The chain combines TRBV6-2 or TRBV6-3 with TRBJ2-5; unclear D gene. The length of the CDR3 is 15 residues. Germline CDR1 reads MNHEY; CDR2 reads SVGEGT. The V end was cut by 6 bases, the J end by 0 bases, with 14 bases between.

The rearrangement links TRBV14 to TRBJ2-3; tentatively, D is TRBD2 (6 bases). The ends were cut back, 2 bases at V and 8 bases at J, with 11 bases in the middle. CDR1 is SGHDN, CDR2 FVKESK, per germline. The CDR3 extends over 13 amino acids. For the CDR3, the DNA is TGTGCCAGCAGCCAATCAACCGGGGGTACGCAGTATTTT. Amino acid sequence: CASSQSTGGTQYF.

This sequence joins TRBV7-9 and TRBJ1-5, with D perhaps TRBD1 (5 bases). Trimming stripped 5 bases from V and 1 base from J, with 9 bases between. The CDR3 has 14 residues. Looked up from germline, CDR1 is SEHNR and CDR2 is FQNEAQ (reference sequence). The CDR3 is CASSARGSNQPQHF. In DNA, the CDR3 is TGTGCCAGCAGCGCCCGGGGGAGCAATCAGCCCCAGCATTTT.

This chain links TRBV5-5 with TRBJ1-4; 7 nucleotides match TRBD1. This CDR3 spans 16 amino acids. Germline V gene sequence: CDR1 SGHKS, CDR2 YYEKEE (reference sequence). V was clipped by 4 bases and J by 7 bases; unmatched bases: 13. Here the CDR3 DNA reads TGTGCCAGCAGCCCAGGGCTCGGGCAGGGGGTTGAAAAACTGTTTTTT. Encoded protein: CASSPGLGQGVEKLFF.

CDR3 nucleotide sequence: TGTGCCACCAGCAGAGGACAGGAGCTGAACACTGAAGCTTTCTTT. Translating it yields CATSRGQELNTEAFF. J is TRBJ1-1 and V is TRBV15; TRBD1 is a possible D gene (6 bases). The CDR3 consists of 15 residues. Germline V lookup: CDR1 LNHNV, CDR2 YYDKDF (reference sequence). The V end lost 1 base, the J end lost 0 bases, and 9 bases lay between the germline ends.

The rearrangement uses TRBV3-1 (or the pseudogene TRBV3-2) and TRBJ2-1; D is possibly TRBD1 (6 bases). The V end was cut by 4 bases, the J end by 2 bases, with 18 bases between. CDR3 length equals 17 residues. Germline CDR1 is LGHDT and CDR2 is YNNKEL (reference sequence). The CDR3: CASSLPTRGTTYNEQFF. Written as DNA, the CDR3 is TGTGCCAGCAGCCTCCCGACCAGGGGTACTACCTACAATGAGCAGTTCTTC.

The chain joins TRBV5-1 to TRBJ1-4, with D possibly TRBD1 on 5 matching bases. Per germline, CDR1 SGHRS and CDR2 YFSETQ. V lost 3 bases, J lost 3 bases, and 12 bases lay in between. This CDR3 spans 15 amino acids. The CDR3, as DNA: TGCGCCAGCAGCTCCGTGACAGATTCTAATGAAAAACTGTTTTTT. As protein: CASSSVTDSNEKLFF.

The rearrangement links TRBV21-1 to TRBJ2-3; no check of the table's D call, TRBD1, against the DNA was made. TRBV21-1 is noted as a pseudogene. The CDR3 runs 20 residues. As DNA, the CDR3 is TGTGCCAGCAGCACCAACCGGGACAGGGAGCGGGTGAGGTTCACAGATACGCAGTATTTT. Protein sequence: CASSTNRDRERVRFTDTQYF.

The CDR3 reads CASSWNPPGPNQPQHF. The CDR3 bases are TGTGCCAGCAGTTGGAACCCCCCAGGGCCCAATCAGCCCCAGCATTTT. This chain joins TRBV6-6 and TRBJ1-5; D may be TRBD1 (5 bases). This CDR3 is built from 16 residues. Trimming took 4 bases from V and 3 from J, leaving 16 bases between them. Germline V gives CDR1 MNHNY, CDR2 SVGAGI (reference sequence).

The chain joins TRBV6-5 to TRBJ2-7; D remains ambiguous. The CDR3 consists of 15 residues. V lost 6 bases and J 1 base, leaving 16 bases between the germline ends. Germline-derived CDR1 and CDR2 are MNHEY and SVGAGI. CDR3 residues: CASSRPSTGSYEQYF. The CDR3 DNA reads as TGTGCCAGCAGCCGGCCTTCTACGGGTTCCTACGAGCAGTACTTC.

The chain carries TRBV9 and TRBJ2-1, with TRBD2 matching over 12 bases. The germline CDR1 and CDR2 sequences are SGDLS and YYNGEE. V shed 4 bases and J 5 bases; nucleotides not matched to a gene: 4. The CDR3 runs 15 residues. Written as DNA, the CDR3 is TGTGCCAGCAGCTTCCGACTAGCGGGGGACAATGAGCAGTTCTTC. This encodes CASSFRLAGDNEQFF.

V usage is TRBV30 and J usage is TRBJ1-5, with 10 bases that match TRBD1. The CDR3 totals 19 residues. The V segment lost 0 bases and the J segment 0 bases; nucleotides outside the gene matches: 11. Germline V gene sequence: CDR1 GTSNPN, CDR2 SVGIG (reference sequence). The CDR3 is CAWSVRGQGTVYSNQPQHF. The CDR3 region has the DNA TGTGCCTGGAGTGTACGGGGACAGGGGACGGTCTATAGCAATCAGCCCCAGCATTTT.